This T cell receptor (beta chain) derives from a study of T cell clonality in common variable immunodeficiency. Most patients and controls had Caucasian heritage. Heparinized whole blood, about 4.5 to 9 ml, came from each donor. Study results and caveats: The cause of increased CVID clonality remains unclear without subpopulation sequencing. Compared with controls, CVID subjects had fewer shared TCRbeta clones.

Here immunoSEQ multiplex PCR was the method, and the copy in TCRdb shows in-frame clones only, minus some. The sample contains around 45,000 clones, none of them singletons. Trimming took 5 bases from V and 1 from J; bases not matched to a gene: 6. CDR1 is SGHVS, CDR2 FNYEAQ, per germline. The CDR3 loop spans 16 amino acids. This clone was found many times. Its antigen is currently unknown. The observed sequence ends 3 residues before the CDR3 terminus, with the missing tail filled in from the germline J gene. The receptor's source is a person aged 18 to 70 in good health. This chain connects TRBV7-6 to TRBJ2-4, with 9 bases identical to TRBD1. Material: peripheral blood mononuclear cells. CDR3 residues: CASSQETGGAKNIQYF. The covered CDR3 bases are TGTGCCAGCAGCCAAGAGACAGGGGGTGCCAAAAACATT.